This T cell receptor beta chain was sequenced for a study of glioma-infiltrating T cells. Overall study results and limits: Gliomas, especially low-grade, showed above-expected tissue-blood divergence; non-neoplastic patients showed below.

The iRepertoire nested amplicon-rescue multiplex PCR amplified TCR alpha and beta CDR3s from RNA. TCRdb reprocessed the multiplex PCR reads with MiXCR, giving one entry per CDR3 protein. The profile shows some 85,000 distinct CDR3 sequences, roughly 23% of them singletons. This clonotype appeared many times. The antigen is unknown. Germline V CDR1 and CDR2: SGHTA, FQGNSA. Trimming removed 3 bases at V and 0 bases at J, with 8 bases between. The CDR3 totals 14 residues. The sequencing input was glioma tissue, nonneoplastic brain tissue, or PBMCs (not recorded which). V gene TRBV7-2 combines with J gene TRBJ1-1; D is possibly TRBD1 (5 bases). The sequence was obtained from a human donor with low-grade glioma or glioblastoma, undergoing nonglioma brain surgery, or in good health (not recorded which). Written as DNA, the CDR3 is TGTGCCAGCAGCTTGTTGACAGTGAACACTGAAGCTTTCTTT. Its protein is CASSLLTVNTEAFF.